This TCR beta chain was observed in a study of CD4+ T cells in melanoma. Study findings and constraints: Reportedly, melanoma neoantigen-specific CD4+ T cells showed varied differentiation states.

The data were produced by immunoSEQ multiplex PCR, yet TCRdb's version contains in-frame clones alone and is incomplete. The sample contains 15,000 or so clones, 60% to 80% of which appear only once. Concerning this clone: Antigen specificity is unknown.

V gave up 0 bases and J gave up 7 bases, with 19 bases separating them. The CDR3 totals 16 residues. CDR1 is LGHNA, CDR2 YNFKEQ, per germline. The sequenced material came from cells from a culture (not recorded whether cultured in vitro). The chain joins TRBV4-2 to TRBJ2-7; a possible D gene is TRBD2 (6 bases). This clonotype originated in a human donor with melanoma. DNA for the CDR3: TGTGCCAGCAGCCAAGATTGGGGCCCTACCGGGGGTGAGCAGTACTTC. Its translation: CASSQDWGPTGGEQYF.